This T cell receptor beta chain is from a study of cytomegalovirus exposure and HLA in healthy donors (dated 2017 in TCRdb). In the study overall: In an earlier analysis of several hundred of the donors, less than 350 Gb of sequence data and 120 million or so unique TCR beta sequences from about 179 million T cells were reported. About 300 gigabases of sequencing data and approximately 91 million unique TCR sequences made up an early release that covered about 640 HLA-typed donors. Of the 300 to 500 genotyped donors, less than 90% were placed in the genetic ancestry cluster associated with self-reported Caucasian donors. The study was designed to test whether signatures of past pathogen exposure could be identified by cataloging public T cell receptors. The study used immunosequencing to profile the T cell repertoires of more than 650 subjects and linked those repertoires to cytomegalovirus serostatus. Besides the first cohort of 666 subjects, a separate validation cohort made up of 120 different subjects was used. To predict cytomegalovirus infection status, the study combined high-throughput TCR immunosequencing, statistical association of individual TCRs with disease status, and machine learning. To study patterns of TCR occurrence, a later analysis re-analyzed previously published TCR beta repertoires from 666 donors and added high-resolution HLA genotyping. Rather than drawing on any new phenotypic data, the later analysis identified candidate immune exposures from TCR beta sequences and the way those sequences occurred across donors. In an earlier analysis of several hundred of the donors, high-throughput TCR beta sequencing was used to judge whether each TCR beta V gene segment behaved as functional or pseudogenic. Donor age, sex, ethnicity and CMV serostatus were compiled alongside the repertoire data. In a later genetic analysis, genome-wide SNP genotypes for 398 of the 666 donors were used, and that subset was treated as a discovery cohort. All discovery cohort repertoires had been generated on a single sequencing platform. HLA typing included class I and class II loci at four-digit resolution. Typing coverage differed by locus: A, B, C, DRB1 and DQB1 were typed in roughly 620-630 donors, DQA1 in 500 to 550, DPA1 in around 580, and DPB1 in around 440. Because of strong linkage in the cohort, five DR-DQ haplotypes were treated as single units for association and clustering. Among about 390 genotyped donors of the cohort, an average of 235,054 unique TCR beta nucleotide sequences were sequenced per donor, about a sixth of them non-productive. Results the study describes overall, beyond this receptor: In this cohort, only TCR beta chains were sequenced, and detectable features were limited by the absence of alpha or paired-chain data. Compared with equally common non-associated chains, HLA-associated TCR beta chains in a later analysis were more clonally expanded and had lower generation probabilities. Specific HLA alleles were associated with roughly 16,000 TCR beta sequences at a false discovery rate of 0.05 in a later analysis. Because some donors lacked HLA typing at each locus, the association tests relied only on the typed subset. A few of the identified cytomegalovirus-associated TCR beta chains were confirmed in vitro to be specific for cytomegalovirus antigens. In a later genetic analysis, fewer N-insertions in productive TCRs were reported among donors in an Asian-associated ancestry cluster than the roughly 640-donor mean. Most TCR sequences were seen in very few donors, while some public TCRs were found in many individuals. Assigning TCR associations to individual alleles was difficult when HLA alleles, especially DR and DQ, strongly co-occurred. In a later analysis, TCR association rates were found to vary across HLA loci, with the most associated TCRs seen for DRB1 alleles and the fewest for HLA-C alleles. CMV serostatus was the only immune exposure information available for the cohort. Because counts were too low, seventeen rarely observed V segments, including chromosome 9 orphons, were excluded from the earlier analysis of under 650 of the donors. The study gave a list of roughly 150 TCR beta chains associated with cytomegalovirus. A later analysis reported that several top co-occurrence clusters appeared linked to parvovirus B19, influenza, CMV and Epstein-Barr virus. The sequencing pipeline was judged likely to have produced a cluster of highly shared sequence variants as a technical artifact. Linkage disequilibrium might explain the correlated functional status among segregating V segments, but an unknown experimental factor could not be excluded. The classifier was reported to diagnose cytomegalovirus status with high specificity and sensitivity in both the original and validation cohorts. The presence/absence analyses assumed that sequencing depth was roughly uniform across donors, and that assumption may not be true. In an earlier analysis of 450 to 750 of the donors, most TCR beta V segments appeared in productive rearrangements about 87% or about 30% of the time, broadly matching IMGT annotations. In a later genetic analysis, a missense DCLRE1C variant was associated with V-gene and J-gene trimming of TCR beta chains, and the association was replicated in an independent cohort. A further reported finding was that TCR beta sequences accurately predicted the HLA-A and HLA-B alleles for most subjects in the first cohort. In a later analysis, most CMV-associated TCR beta chains were found to appear HLA-restricted, with HLA associations seemingly driven largely by CMV exposure. Some IMGT-functional V segments, including TRBV6-2 and TRBV6-3, could not be distinguished by the 87-base-pair reads and were therefore excluded. The authors suggested that the approach could potentially be extended to other disease states and immunological phenotypes.

The method was the immunoSEQ multiplex PCR assay. For the multiplex PCR, a mixture combining 60 forward primers for TCR Vbeta segments and 13 reverse primers for TCR Jbeta segments was used. Amplification of the CDR3 region of rearranged TCR beta genes was performed with a multiplex PCR assay on genomic DNA. Amplified TCR beta libraries were sequenced as 87-base-pair reads on the Illumina HiSeq System. On the study's bioinformatics: A later analysis counted tens of millions of unique TCR beta chains across the 650 to 700 repertoires, and some 11 million of these chains were shared by at least two donors. Raw reads were error-corrected and collapsed into unique sequences with a nearest-neighbor algorithm that merged closely related sequences to remove PCR and sequencing errors. To assign V, D and J gene segments, CDR3 sequences were aligned to IMGT reference sequences. Each retained sequence needed at least a six-nucleotide match to both a V gene segment and a J gene segment. A rearrangement was called productive if the CDR3 had no stop codons and remained in frame with V and J, and every other rearrangement was called non-productive. Following IMGT convention, CDR3 was defined as the stretch from the second conserved V-encoded cysteine up to the conserved J-encoded phenylalanine. In an earlier analysis of around 540 of the donors, sequences lacking an unambiguous match to a single V gene segment were excluded. In an earlier analysis of approximately 550 of the donors, V segments were called functional above 56.7% productive rearrangements and were called segregating when the between-donor standard deviation exceeded 5%. To diagnose cytomegalovirus status from the catalog of TCR beta chain sequences, a statistical classification framework was built. In a later analysis, TCR nucleotide sequences were compared against IMGT/GENE-DB human TR gene sequences so that V and J genes could be assigned. Using the TCRdist pipeline, a later analysis assigned CDR3 sequences along with most-parsimonious VDJ recombination scenarios. A later analysis defined each TCR beta chain by its CDR3 amino acid sequence plus V-gene family, and excluded reads lacking a unique V-gene family. To address suspected cross-contamination and a sequencing artifact, a later analysis removed 550 to 750 highly shared, low-generation-probability nucleotide sequences. In a later analysis, a clonal expansion index was calculated for each public chain from normalized within-repertoire ranks of inferred template counts. In a later analysis, generation probabilities were computed using a VDJ recombination model fitted to out-of-frame rearrangements, and the results were checked against IGoR. In a later analysis, TCR-TCR, TCR-HLA and TCR-CMV co-occurrence was scored with hypergeometric tests, and a repertoire-size bias correction was applied to TCR pairs. To estimate false discovery rates, a later analysis permuted the HLA or CMV assignments 20 times. A later analysis grouped co-occurring TCRs with DBSCAN, adding TCRdist sequence similarity when clustering within HLA-allele-positive subsets. For co-occurrence clustering, repertoires with fewer than 30,000 or more than 120,000 public chains were excluded, along with roughly five repertoires with anomalous nucleotide sharing. TCRdb holds this immuneACCESS table with in-frame rearrangements only. Some clones are missing; in checked studies, unresolved V genes explain under half, and the rest has no known cause. V and J calls and clone size are copied from that table; D and trimming were computed from the DNA. The sample table records roughly 180,000 clones; 80% of these occur just once. Jointly, the top ten make up 6.5% to 8.5% of the sample.

The CDR3 spans 15 residues, from the cysteine through the phenylalanine. The CDR3 DNA has 45 bases and is translated from base 1. CDR1 and CDR2 are drawn from the germline V gene: MDHEN, SYDVKM. V and J are trimmed by 2 bases and 7 bases, and the gene matches miss 6 bases of the junction. The cohort consisted of 600 to 750 healthy bone marrow donors. At the time of sampling, every cohort member was nominally healthy, though immune exposures that went unrecorded were likely present. The donor tested CMV seropositive, placing the donor among the 310 or so seropositive members of the cohort. A peripheral blood sample was provided by each donor, and peripheral blood mononuclear cells were used for TCR beta sequencing. Genomic DNA extraction from the blood cell samples was performed with the Qiagen DNeasy Blood Extraction Kit. As regards this clone: It lacks a known antigen. No much larger clone exists at a distance of one base, and base qualities are not known.

Sequencing was done on a sample of PBMCs. This receptor chain uses TRBV28 and TRBJ2-1; 9 bases in the junction line up with TRBD2. The TCR comes from a man aged 25-40 years in good health and CMV-seropositive. Here is the DNA: TGTGCCAGCAGTTTAGAAAGCGGGGGGCTGAATGAGCAGTTCTTC. It specifies CASSLESGGLNEQFF. With the rest looked up from the reference TRBV28 and TRBJ2-1 genes rather than sequenced, the full variable domain is DVKVTQSSRYLVKRTGEKVFLECVQDMDHENMFWYRQDPGLGLRLIYFSYDVKMKEKGDIPEGYSVSREKKERFSLILESASTNQTSMYLCASSLESGGLNEQFFGPGTRLTVL.